Presented here are 20 T cell receptor beta chains from one specimen sequenced in a study of blood T cell repertoires in COVID-19. This table comes from immunoSEQ multiplex PCR, and its TCRdb copy is limited to in-frame clones, with some not included. The sample records about 400,000 clones, 70% to 90% being singletons. Sequenced sample: PBMCs or T cells enriched from blood (not recorded which). The receptors come from a man aged 35 to 55 in a cohort exposed to, infected with or recovered from COVID-19 (not recorded which).

This clone was found once. The J gene is TRBJ2-1, the V gene TRBV3-1 (or the pseudogene TRBV3-2); D ambiguous. Germline CDR1 is LGHDT and CDR2 is YNNKEL (reference sequence). The CDR3 totals 15 residues. V shed 0 bases and J shed 5 bases, with 11 bases lying between them. The DNA of the CDR3 is TGTGCCAGCAGCCAAGACATGGCGGCACACAATGAGCAGTTCTTC. It codes for CASSQDMAAHNEQFF.

The chain is built from TRBV27 and TRBJ2-1; 9 positions agree with TRBD1. The CDR3 is made up of 14 amino acids. With 5 bases clipped from V and 7 bases from J, the junction kept 6 bases outside the gene matches. The germline V gene encodes CDR1 MNHEY and CDR2 SMNVEV (reference sequence). In DNA form, the CDR3 reads TGTGCCAGCAGTCAACCCGGGACAGGGAATGAGCAGTTCTTC. Translating it yields CASSQPGTGNEQFF.

The V gene is TRBV7-7, the J gene TRBJ2-7; D might be TRBD2 (6 bases). The germline gives CDR1 SSHAT, CDR2 FNYEAQ (reference sequence). V lost 1 base and J 0 bases, leaving 10 bases between the germline ends. The CDR3 covers 15 residues. CDR3 DNA sequence: TGTGCCAGCAGCTTAGGGGCGGGACCCTCCTACGAGCAGTACTTC. Protein sequence: CASSLGAGPSYEQYF.

This sequence joins TRBV30 and TRBJ2-4; D possibly corresponds to TRBD2 (5 bases). This CDR3 is built from 15 residues. V gave up 0 bases and J gave up 0 bases, with 9 bases separating them. CDR1 and CDR2 from the germline V gene are GTSNPN and SVGIG (reference sequence). CDR3 nucleotide sequence: TGTGCCTGGAGTGTACGCGGGCTAGCCAAAAACATTCAGTACTTC. It specifies CAWSVRGLAKNIQYF.

This sequence joins TRBV5-1 and TRBJ1-1; 11 nucleotides line up with TRBD1. The J segment lost 2 bases and the V segment lost 0 bases, leaving 6 bases of the junction unmatched. Germline V lookup: CDR1 SGHRS, CDR2 YFSETQ. The CDR3 is 17 amino acids. The CDR3 is CASSLGRTGGLNTEAFF. The DNA for the CDR3 is TGCGCCAGCAGCTTGGGGAGGACAGGGGGCCTCAACACTGAAGCTTTCTTT.

As concerns this clone: The same CDR3 arises from other DNA sequences in this sample as well. The chain combines TRBV5-1 with TRBJ2-3; no clear D gene. V was clipped by 2 bases and J by 3 bases, with 4 bases between them. Per the germline V gene, CDR1 is SGHRS and CDR2 is YFSETQ. The CDR3 runs 12 residues. In nucleotides, the CDR3 is TGCGCCAGCAGCTTATCGACAGATACGCAGTATTTT. It translates to CASSLSTDTQYF.

The CDR3 region is CASSPGQVYLNTEAFF. The CDR3 DNA sequence: TGTGCCAGCAGCCCTGGACAGGTCTATTTGAACACTGAAGCTTTCTTT. V is TRBV3-1 (or the pseudogene TRBV3-2) and J is TRBJ1-1; 7 nucleotides align to TRBD1. CDR1 and CDR2 (germline): LGHDT, YNNKEL (reference sequence). The CDR3 spans 16 residues. V shed 4 bases and J 0 bases; nucleotides not matched to a gene: 8.

The gene calls are TRBV5-4 and TRBJ2-7; TRBD1 is a possible D gene (6 bases). Germline V gene sequence: CDR1 SGHNT, CDR2 YYREEE (reference sequence). V lost 0 bases and J lost 3, with 16 bases in between. This CDR3 spans 16 amino acids. The CDR3 protein is CASSLGQESSHYEQYF. For the CDR3, the DNA is TGTGCCAGCAGCTTGGGACAGGAGAGTTCTCACTACGAGCAGTACTTC. Looking up the rest from reference TRBV5-4 and TRBJ2-7 gives the full variable domain: ETGVTQSPTHLIKTRGQQVTLRCSSQSGHNTVSWYQQALGQGPQFIFQYYREEENGRGNFPPRFSGLQFPNYSSELNVNALELDDSALYLCASSLGQESSHYEQYFGPGTRLTVT.

The chain recombines TRBV7-7 with TRBJ2-3; D is possibly TRBD2 (6 bases). Germline CDR1 reads SSHAT; CDR2 reads FNYEAQ (reference sequence). The CDR3 is 14 amino acids. Trimming took off 5 bases at V and 2 bases at J, with 11 bases between the two ends. The CDR3 DNA is TGTGCCAGCAGCCCAGGGACTTACACAGATACGCAGTATTTT. This encodes CASSPGTYTDTQYF.

This clone has only one observation. One end of the junction fails to match germline, which may point to a read error. The same CDR3 can be traced to other DNA sequences in this sample. The chain has TRBV5-6 and TRBJ2-7, with D possibly being TRBD2 (6 bases). CDR1 and CDR2 (germline): SGHDT, YYEEEE. The CDR3 runs to 13 residues. As DNA, the CDR3 is TGTGCTAGCAGCCGGGGGTACCCCTACGAGCAGTACTTC. Translation gives CASSRGYPYEQYF.

The chain recombines TRBV7-3 with TRBJ2-1; 7 bases line up with TRBD2. V shed 4 bases and J 5 bases; nucleotides not matched to a gene: 8. CDR3 length: 15 amino acids. Germline V lookup: CDR1 SGHTA, CDR2 FQGTGA. CDR3 nucleotides: TGTGCCAGCAGCTACGGAGCGGGGATAAACAATGAGCAGTTCTTC. Amino acids: CASSYGAGINNEQFF.

To note about this clone: The sample carries other DNA sequences with the same CDR3. The V gene is TRBV4-1, the J gene TRBJ1-2; 8 bases match TRBD1. CDR1 is MGHRA, CDR2 YSYEKL, per germline. Trimming took 1 base from V and 2 from J; bases not matched to a gene: 3. CDR3 length: 15 amino acids. CDR3 sequence reads: CASSQGQGANYGYTF. The CDR3 DNA is TGCGCCAGCAGCCAAGGGCAGGGGGCGAACTATGGCTACACCTTC.

The chain links TRBV5-4 to TRBJ2-2, with D tentatively TRBD2 (6 bases). Germline CDR1 SGHNT, CDR2 YYREEE (reference sequence). V shed 5 bases and J shed 2 bases, with 16 bases lying between them. This CDR3 has 16 amino acids. CDR3 residues: CASSKGLDGNTGELFF. In DNA, the CDR3 is TGTGCCAGCAGTAAGGGACTGGACGGAAACACCGGGGAGCTGTTTTTT.

J is TRBJ2-5 and V is TRBV5-5, with 12 nucleotides matching TRBD2. The V gene end was trimmed by 7 bases and the J gene end by 4 bases; junction bases not matched to a gene: 5. CDR1 is SGHKS and CDR2 is YYEKEE in the germline V gene (reference sequence). This CDR3 has 14 residues. The CDR3 here is CASGQTSGRETQYF. The DNA of the CDR3 is TGTGCCAGCGGACAGACTAGCGGGAGAGAGACCCAGTACTTC. The whole variable domain, filled in from reference TRBV5-5 and TRBJ2-5, reads DAGVTQSPTHLIKTRGQQVTLRCSPISGHKSVSWYQQVLGQGPQFIFQYYEKEERGRGNFPDRFSARQFPNYSSELNVNALLLGDSALYLCASGQTSGRETQYFGPGTRLLVL.

This clone was found a few times. In nucleotides, the CDR3 is TGTGCCTGTACCAAGGGACTAGATTACATCCACGAGCAGTACTTC. It encodes CACTKGLDYIHEQYF. V usage is TRBV30 and J usage is TRBJ2-7; TRBD2 matches at 8 bases. This CDR3 is 15 amino acids long. J gave up 5 bases and V 6 bases, and 15 bases lay outside the gene matches. CDR1 is GTSNPN and CDR2 is SVGIG in the germline V gene (reference sequence).

This clone was counted a single time. This rearrangement joins TRBV9 to TRBJ2-1; possible D gene TRBD2, 6 bases. Germline V gene data show CDR1 as SGDLS and CDR2 as YYNGEE. The CDR3 extends over 16 amino acids. V lost 0 bases to trimming and J lost 1 base, with 11 bases between them. For the CDR3, the DNA is TGTGCCAGCAGCGTAGACGCGGGGCAGTCCTACAATGAGCAGTTCTTC. Its translation: CASSVDAGQSYNEQFF.

Here the CDR3 reads CASTGWANEKLFF. Written as DNA, the CDR3 is TGTGCCAGCACGGGTTGGGCTAATGAAAAACTGTTTTTT. The chain is built from TRBV6-5 and TRBJ1-4; D unclear. This CDR3 is 13 amino acids long. Germline CDR1 is MNHEY and CDR2 is SVGAGI. The V end was cut by 7 bases, the J end by 3 bases, with 9 bases between.

J is TRBJ1-1 and V is TRBV9, with 7 bases matching TRBD1. The V gene end was trimmed by 0 bases and the J gene end by 5 bases; junction bases not matched to a gene: 7. The CDR3 extends over 15 amino acids. CDR1 is SGDLS, CDR2 YYNGEE, per germline. CDR3 nucleotides: TGTGCCAGCAGCGTAGAAGGGGGCGTATGGACTGAAGCTTTCTTT. Protein: CASSVEGGVWTEAFF. Full variable domain (rest looked up from reference TRBV9 and TRBJ1-1): DSGVTQTPKHLITATGQRVTLRCSPRSGDLSVYWYQQSLDQGLQFLIQYYNGEERAKGNILERFSAQQFPDLHSELNLSSLELGDSALYFCASSVEGGVWTEAFFGQGTRLTVV.

The gene calls are TRBV18 and TRBJ1-1; 7 positions match TRBD1. Germline CDR1 is KGHSH and CDR2 is LQKENI. V trimming: 6 bases; J trimming: 1 base; junction bases outside the gene matches: 8. The CDR3 is 15 residues long. CDR3 in DNA: TGTGCCAGCTCGAGGGGGCAGGCCAGGAACACTGAAGCTTTCTTT. This translates into CASSRGQARNTEAFF. The entire variable domain, with the rest obtained from reference TRBV18 and TRBJ1-1, is as follows: NAGVMQNPRHLVRRRGQEARLRCSPMKGHSHVYWYRQLPEEGLKFMVYLQKENIIDESGMPKERFSAEFPKEGPSILRIQQVVRGDSAAYFCASSRGQARNTEAFFGQGTRLTVV.

The genes are TRBV5-1 and TRBJ1-1; the match to TRBD1 covers 7 bases. The V gene end was trimmed by 2 bases and the J gene end by 0 bases; junction bases not matched to a gene: 7. Germline loops: CDR1 SGHRS, CDR2 YFSETQ. The CDR3 has 16 residues. The CDR3 sequence is CASSLSGGNLNTEAFF. In DNA, the CDR3 is TGCGCCAGCAGCTTATCAGGGGGAAATTTGAACACTGAAGCTTTCTTT.